One sample yielded the 17 T cell receptor beta chains listed below, sequenced in a study of blood T cells in healthy people across ages. It was with a sample-barcoded 5' primer and a J-beta primer mix that a second PCR of about 6 to 12 cycles was run. Via MiXCR, TCRdb re-called the 5' RACE reads, giving one row per CDR3 protein. Of around 1,500,000 distinct CDR3 sequences in the sample, approximately 42% are singletons; the top ten hold roughly 7.7%. Sequencing was carried out using blood. Receptors originate from a woman under 30 in good health.

This clonotype was recorded at least ten times. This sequence joins TRBV12-1 and TRBJ2-3; the table names TRBD1, a call not compared with the DNA. TRBV12-1 counts as a pseudogene. This CDR3 has 17 amino acids. In DNA, the CDR3 is TGTGCCAGCAGCTTTCGAAGGGGACAGGGCGCCCCAGATACGCAGTATTTT. This codes for CASSFRRGQGAPDTQYF.

This clonotype has a single count. The junction shows a germline mismatch at one end, possibly a read error. The CDR3 spells CTSSSGAGGRETQYF. CDR3 sequence (DNA): TGCACCAGCAGCTCTGGTGCTGGGGGCCGAGAGACCCAGTACTTC. The chain is built from TRBV5-1 and TRBJ2-5; possible D gene TRBD1, 6 bases. The CDR3 has 15 amino acids. Germline-derived CDR1 and CDR2 are SGHRS and YFSETQ.

Only a few counts were recorded for this clonotype. The chain employs TRBV9 and TRBJ1-3; D may be TRBD1 (5 bases). The CDR3 covers 14 residues. The V gene lost 4 bases and the J gene lost 5 bases, with 13 bases spanning the gap. CDR1 SGDLS and CDR2 YYNGEE come from the germline V gene. The CDR3, as DNA: TGTGCCAGCAGCCCGGGGGGGGTGAGAAACACCATATATTTT. The encoded protein is CASSPGGVRNTIYF.

There are a few counts of this clonotype. This sequence joins TRBV4-1 and TRBJ2-7; 7 bases match TRBD1. The CDR3 is made up of 15 amino acids. The germline V gene has CDR1 MGHRA and CDR2 YSYEKL. Trimming took 1 base from V and 0 from J; bases not matched to a gene: 3. The CDR3 is CASSQAGTVSYEQYF. CDR3 sequence (DNA): TGCGCCAGCAGCCAAGCCGGGACAGTCTCCTACGAGCAGTACTTC.

This clonotype has a handful of counts. V usage is TRBV12-3 or TRBV12-4 and J usage is TRBJ2-5; no firm D call. Trimming removed 1 base at V and 2 bases at J, with 8 bases between. The CDR3 sequence is 14 residues long. In DNA, the CDR3 is TGTGCCAGCAGTTTAGGTAGCTTACAAGAGACCCAGTACTTC. Translation: CASSLGSLQETQYF.

The chain recombines TRBV20-1 with TRBJ1-2, with D perhaps TRBD1 (6 bases). The V end was cut by 3 bases, the J end by 0 bases, with 11 bases between. Per the germline V gene, CDR1 is DFQATT and CDR2 is SNEGSKA (reference sequence). The CDR3 has 14 residues. The CDR3 loop reads CSASKGGTNYGYTF. As DNA, the CDR3 is TGCAGTGCTAGTAAGGGGGGCACTAACTATGGCTACACCTTC.

The J gene is TRBJ1-4, the V gene TRBV5-6; no definite D call. Trimming stripped 4 bases from V and 8 bases from J, with 12 bases between. This CDR3 has 13 residues. The germline gives CDR1 SGHDT, CDR2 YYEEEE. CDR3 bases: TGTGCCAGCAGCATCGACTTCGGCGAAAAACTGTTTTTT. It specifies CASSIDFGEKLFF.

This clonotype was detected once. V is TRBV12-3 or TRBV12-4 and J is TRBJ2-3; the D is unclear. The CDR3 loop spans 14 amino acids. V was trimmed by 5 bases and J by 3 bases, leaving 12 bases between them. The CDR3 nucleotides read TGTGCCAGCAGTGTATCCGATGGGACAGATACGCAGTATTTT. Protein product: CASSVSDGTDTQYF.

V usage is TRBV24-1 and J usage is TRBJ1-5; D uncertain. Looked up from germline, CDR1 is KGHDR and CDR2 is SFDVKD. This CDR3 contains 13 residues. V shed 4 bases and J shed 2 bases, with 5 bases lying between them. CDR3 DNA: TGTGCCACCAGTGAATTTGGCAATCAGCCCCAGCATTTT. Its protein is CATSEFGNQPQHF.

This clonotype occurred a few times. CDR3 in DNA: TGTGCCAGCAGCCGTGGAGAGGGGACGGGTAATGAAAAACTGTTTTTT. Encoded protein: CASSRGEGTGNEKLFF. The chain links TRBV7-9 to TRBJ1-4; possibly TRBD1 for D (5 bases). The CDR3 loop spans 16 amino acids. Between the trimmed V and J ends, which lost 5 bases and 4 bases, there was a span of 17 bases. CDR1 and CDR2 from the germline V gene are SEHNR and FQNEAQ (reference sequence).

The chain is built from TRBV27 and TRBJ2-1; 8 bases match TRBD2. The CDR3 sequence is 17 residues long. Per germline, CDR1 MNHEY and CDR2 SMNVEV (reference sequence). J was trimmed by 4 bases and V by 5 bases; bases with no gene match: 13. CDR3 loop: CASSDSSAGGDYNEQFF. CDR3 DNA sequence: TGTGCCAGCAGTGACTCCTCCGCGGGAGGTGATTACAATGAGCAGTTCTTC.

This sequence joins TRBV6-2 or TRBV6-3 and TRBJ2-3; no clear D. V was pared by 8 bases and J by 3 bases, with 9 bases between. CDR3 size: 12 residues. Germline V gives CDR1 MNHEY, CDR2 SVGEGT. In DNA form, the CDR3 reads TGTGCCAGCGGTTTCGGGACAGATACGCAGTATTTT. It encodes CASGFGTDTQYF.

CDR3 coding DNA: TGTGCCAGCAGCCCCCGACAGATGAACACTGAAGCTTTCTTT. This translates into CASSPRQMNTEAFF. The chain recombines TRBV7-9 with TRBJ1-1, with D tentatively TRBD1 (5 bases). V gave up 5 bases and J gave up 0 bases, with 10 bases separating them. Germline loops: CDR1 SEHNR, CDR2 FQNEAQ (reference sequence). CDR3 length: 14 residues.

The genes are TRBV24-1 and TRBJ2-7, with TRBD2 identical over 8 bases. The CDR3 runs to 14 residues. Losses at the gene ends were 3 bases for V and 7 bases for J; bases not matched to a gene: 7. Germline V gives CDR1 KGHDR, CDR2 SFDVKD. CDR3 protein: CATSDKREPTEQYF. CDR3 sequence (DNA): TGTGCCACCAGTGATAAGCGGGAGCCCACTGAGCAGTACTTC.

This clonotype turned up a few times. The chain is built from TRBV9 and TRBJ2-1; maybe TRBD1 (6 bases). The CDR3 sequence is 14 residues long. V lost 0 bases to trimming and J lost 6 bases, with 10 bases between them. Germline CDR1 and CDR2: SGDLS and YYNGEE. The CDR3 sequence: CASSVAPGVNEQFF. The CDR3 nucleotides read TGTGCCAGCAGCGTAGCTCCAGGGGTCAATGAGCAGTTCTTC.

The CDR3 spells CSARDQRGSSYNEQFF. The CDR3 region has the DNA TGCAGTGCTAGAGATCAGCGGGGGAGCTCCTACAATGAGCAGTTCTTC. The chain recombines TRBV20-1 with TRBJ2-1; 8 bases align to TRBD2. CDR1 is DFQATT, CDR2 SNEGSKA, per germline (reference sequence). V was pared by 0 bases and J by 0 bases, with 4 bases of the junction left unmatched. There are 16 residues in the CDR3.

This clonotype was observed a few times. The chain has TRBV20-1 and TRBJ2-7; TRBD1 matches 8 bases. This CDR3 has 12 amino acids. From germline, CDR1 is DFQATT and CDR2 SNEGSKA (reference sequence). J gave up 5 bases and V 2 bases, and 2 bases lay outside the gene matches. The CDR3 DNA is TGCAGTGCTAGACAGGGGGCGCACGAGCAGTACTTC. Translated, it gives CSARQGAHEQYF.